This T cell receptor (beta chain) is from a study of shared clonotypes between healthy human individuals. Positively selected for CCR7, the CD45RO-negative cells used as naive CD8 cells excluded terminally differentiated effector memory CD45RA+ cells. Clones were sequenced by immunoSEQ multiplex PCR, and TCRdb holds only the in-frame ones, with some missing. The sample carries about 1,800,000 clones, around 96% recorded once. The study, taken as a whole, reports: It was only blood that was sampled, and tissue repertoires likely differ. The study drew on few donors, limiting represented genetic and exposure-history diversity. Clonotype sharing among donors was expected to depend on sequencing depth.

As regards this clone: Its specificity is unknown. The same CDR3 also results from other DNA sequences found in this sample.

This CDR3 is 15 amino acids long. Trimming removed 6 bases from V and 0 bases from J, with 9 bases in between. Germline CDR1 is MNHEY and CDR2 is SMNVEV (reference sequence). The sequence derives from a man aged 18 to 29 in good health. The chain carries TRBV27 and TRBJ2-6, with a weak D call TRBD2 (5 bases). Specimen: naive CD8+ T cells sorted from blood. The CDR3 loop reads CASRLGSSGANVLTF. Written as DNA, the CDR3 is TGTGCCAGCAGACTAGGAAGCTCTGGGGCCAACGTCCTGACTTTC.